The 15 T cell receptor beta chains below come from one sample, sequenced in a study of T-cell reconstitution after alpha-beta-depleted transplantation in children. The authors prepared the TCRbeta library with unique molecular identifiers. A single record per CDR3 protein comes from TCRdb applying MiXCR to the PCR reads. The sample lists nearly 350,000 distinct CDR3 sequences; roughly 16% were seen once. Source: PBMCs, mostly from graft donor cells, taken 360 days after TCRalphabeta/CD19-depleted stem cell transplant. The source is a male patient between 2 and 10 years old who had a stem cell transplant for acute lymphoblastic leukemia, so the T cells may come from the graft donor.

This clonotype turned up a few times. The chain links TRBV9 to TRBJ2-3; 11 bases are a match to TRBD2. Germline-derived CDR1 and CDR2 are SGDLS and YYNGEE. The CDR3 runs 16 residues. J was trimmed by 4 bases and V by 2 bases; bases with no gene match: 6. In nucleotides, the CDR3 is TGTGCCAGCAGCGTCTTTAGCGGGAGGGTCCCAGATACGCAGTATTTT. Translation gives CASSVFSGRVPDTQYF.

CDR3 in amino acids: CASSLLFGGTSGQTYEQYF. The CDR3 DNA sequence: TGTGCCAGCAGTTTATTGTTTGGAGGGACTAGCGGCCAAACCTACGAGCAGTACTTC. The chain employs TRBV28 and TRBJ2-7, with 11 positions matching TRBD2. The germline gives CDR1 MDHEN, CDR2 SYDVKM. V was pared by 1 base and J by 2 bases, with 13 bases of the junction left unmatched. This CDR3 is built from 19 residues.

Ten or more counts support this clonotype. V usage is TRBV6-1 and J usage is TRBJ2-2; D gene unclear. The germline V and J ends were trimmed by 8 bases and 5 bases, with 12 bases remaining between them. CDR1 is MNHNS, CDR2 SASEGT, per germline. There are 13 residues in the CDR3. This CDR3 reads CASRIRRTGELFF. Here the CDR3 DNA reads TGTGCCAGCCGGATCAGGAGAACCGGGGAGCTGTTTTTT.

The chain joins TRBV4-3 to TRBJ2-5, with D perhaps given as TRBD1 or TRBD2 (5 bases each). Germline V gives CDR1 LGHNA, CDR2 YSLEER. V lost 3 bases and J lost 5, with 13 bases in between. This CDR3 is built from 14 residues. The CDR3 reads CASSHGATEETQYF. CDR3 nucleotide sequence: TGCGCCAGCAGCCACGGGGCAACGGAGGAGACCCAGTACTTC.

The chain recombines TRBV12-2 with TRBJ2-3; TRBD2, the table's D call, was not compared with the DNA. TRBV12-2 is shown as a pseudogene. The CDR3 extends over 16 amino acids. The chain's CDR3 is CASRLGVGGRTDTQYF. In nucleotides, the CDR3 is TGTGCAAGTCGCTTAGGGGTGGGCGGGAGGACAGATACGCAGTATTTT.

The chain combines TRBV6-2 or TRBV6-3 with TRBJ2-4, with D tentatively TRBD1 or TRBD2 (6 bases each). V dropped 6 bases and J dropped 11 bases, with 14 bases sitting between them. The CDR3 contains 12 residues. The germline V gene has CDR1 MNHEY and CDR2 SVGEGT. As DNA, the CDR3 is TGTGCCAGCAGCACCGGGGGCCTTTTTCAGTACTTC. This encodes CASSTGGLFQYF.

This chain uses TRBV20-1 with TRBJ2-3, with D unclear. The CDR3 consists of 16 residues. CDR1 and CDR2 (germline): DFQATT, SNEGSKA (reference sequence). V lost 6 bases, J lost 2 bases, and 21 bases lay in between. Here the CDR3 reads CSARASDFSHTDTQYF. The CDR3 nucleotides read TGCAGTGCCCGTGCTAGTGATTTTTCGCACACAGATACGCAGTATTTT.

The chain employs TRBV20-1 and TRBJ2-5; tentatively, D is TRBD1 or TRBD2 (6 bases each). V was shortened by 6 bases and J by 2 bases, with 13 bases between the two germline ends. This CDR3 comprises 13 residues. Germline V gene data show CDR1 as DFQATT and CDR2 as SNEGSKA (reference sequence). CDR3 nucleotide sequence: TGCAGTGCCAGGAGGGGGTATCAAGAGACCCAGTACTTC. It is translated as CSARRGYQETQYF.

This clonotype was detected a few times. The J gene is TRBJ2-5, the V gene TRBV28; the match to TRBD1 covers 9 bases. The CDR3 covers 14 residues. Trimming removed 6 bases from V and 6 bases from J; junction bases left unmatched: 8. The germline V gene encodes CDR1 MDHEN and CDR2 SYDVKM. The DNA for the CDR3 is TGTGCCAGCAGCTCCGGGACAGGGTGGAAGACCCAGTACTTC. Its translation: CASSSGTGWKTQYF.

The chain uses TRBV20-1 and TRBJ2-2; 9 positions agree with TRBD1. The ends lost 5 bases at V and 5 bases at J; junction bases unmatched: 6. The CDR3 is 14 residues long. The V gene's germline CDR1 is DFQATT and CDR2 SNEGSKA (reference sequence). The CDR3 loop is CSAPGQGRTGELFF. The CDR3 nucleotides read TGCAGTGCTCCCGGACAGGGGAGAACCGGGGAGCTGTTTTTT.

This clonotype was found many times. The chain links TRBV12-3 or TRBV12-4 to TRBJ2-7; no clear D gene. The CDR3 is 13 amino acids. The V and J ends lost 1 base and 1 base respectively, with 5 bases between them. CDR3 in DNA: TGTGCCAGCAGTTTAGGCTATTCCTACGAGCAGTACTTC. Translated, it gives CASSLGYSYEQYF.

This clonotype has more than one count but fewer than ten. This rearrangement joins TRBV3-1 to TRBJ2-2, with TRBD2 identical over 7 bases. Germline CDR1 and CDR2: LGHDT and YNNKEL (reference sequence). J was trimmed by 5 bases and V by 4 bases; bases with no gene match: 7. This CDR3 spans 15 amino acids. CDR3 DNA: TGTGCCAGCAGCCCCCGGGGGGATTCAACCGGGGAGCTGTTTTTT. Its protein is CASSPRGDSTGELFF.

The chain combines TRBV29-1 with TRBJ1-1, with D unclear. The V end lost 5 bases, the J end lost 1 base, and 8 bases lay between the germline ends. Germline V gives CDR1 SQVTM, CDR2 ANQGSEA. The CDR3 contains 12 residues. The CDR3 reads CSVNLGNTEAFF. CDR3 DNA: TGCAGCGTTAATTTAGGGAACACTGAAGCTTTCTTT.

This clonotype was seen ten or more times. The CDR3 DNA reads TGCAGCGTCCCGGGACAGGGGGTATACGAGCAGTACTTC. It specifies CSVPGQGVYEQYF. The rearrangement uses TRBV29-1 and TRBJ2-7, with 11 positions matching TRBD1. The V and J ends lost 6 bases and 4 bases, in that order; junction bases with no gene match: 5. The CDR3 is 13 amino acids. Germline CDR1 is SQVTM and CDR2 is ANQGSEA.

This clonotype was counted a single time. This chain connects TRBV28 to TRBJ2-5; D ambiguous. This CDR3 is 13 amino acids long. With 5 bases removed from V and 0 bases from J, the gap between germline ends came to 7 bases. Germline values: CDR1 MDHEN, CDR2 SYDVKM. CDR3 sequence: CASSTYYQETQYF. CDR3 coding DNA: TGTGCCAGCAGTACCTATTACCAAGAGACCCAGTACTTC.